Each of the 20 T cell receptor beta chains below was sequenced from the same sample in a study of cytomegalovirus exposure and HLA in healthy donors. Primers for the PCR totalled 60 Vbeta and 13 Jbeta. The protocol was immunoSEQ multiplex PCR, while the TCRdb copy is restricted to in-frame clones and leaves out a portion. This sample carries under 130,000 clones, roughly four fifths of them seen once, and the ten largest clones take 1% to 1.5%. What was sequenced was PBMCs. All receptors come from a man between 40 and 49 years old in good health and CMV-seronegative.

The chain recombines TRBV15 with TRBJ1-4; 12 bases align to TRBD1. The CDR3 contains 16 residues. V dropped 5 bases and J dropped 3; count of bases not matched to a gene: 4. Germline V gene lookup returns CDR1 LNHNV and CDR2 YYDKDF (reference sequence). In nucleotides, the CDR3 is TGTGCCACCAGCGGGGACAGGGGGCATGCTAATGAAAAACTGTTTTTT. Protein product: CATSGDRGHANEKLFF.

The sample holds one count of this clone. This CDR3 is CASSRPLAEETQYF. The CDR3 nucleotides are TGTGCCAGCAGCAGACCCCTAGCGGAAGAGACCCAGTACTTC. The chain employs TRBV28 and TRBJ2-5; the match to TRBD2 covers 7 bases. CDR3 length: 14 amino acids. Trimming cost V 6 bases and J 3 bases; bases outside gene matches: 7. In germline, CDR1 is MDHEN, CDR2 SYDVKM.

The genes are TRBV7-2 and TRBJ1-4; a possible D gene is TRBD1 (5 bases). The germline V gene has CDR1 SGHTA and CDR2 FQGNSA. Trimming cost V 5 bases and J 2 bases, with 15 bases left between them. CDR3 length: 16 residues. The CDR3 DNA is TGTGCCAGCAGCCGCTCCGGGGGGTTGACTAATGAAAAACTGTTTTTT. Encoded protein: CASSRSGGLTNEKLFF.

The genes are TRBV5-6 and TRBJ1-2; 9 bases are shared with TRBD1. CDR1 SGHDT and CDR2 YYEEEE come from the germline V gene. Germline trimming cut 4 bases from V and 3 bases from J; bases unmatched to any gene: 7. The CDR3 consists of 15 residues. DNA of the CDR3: TGTGCCAGCAGCAGGGGACAGGGAGGGGACTATGGCTACACCTTC. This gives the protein CASSRGQGGDYGYTF.

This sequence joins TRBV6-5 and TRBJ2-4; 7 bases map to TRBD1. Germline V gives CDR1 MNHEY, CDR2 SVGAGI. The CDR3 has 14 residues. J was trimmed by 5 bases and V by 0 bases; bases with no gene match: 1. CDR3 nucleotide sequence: TGTGCCAGCAGTTACTCCGGGACAGAAAACATTCAGTACTTC. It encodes CASSYSGTENIQYF.

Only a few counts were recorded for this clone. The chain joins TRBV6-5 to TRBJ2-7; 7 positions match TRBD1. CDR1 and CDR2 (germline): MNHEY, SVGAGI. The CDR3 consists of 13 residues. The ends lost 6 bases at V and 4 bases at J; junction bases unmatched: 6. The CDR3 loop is CASRGTEGYEQYF. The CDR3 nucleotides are TGTGCCAGCAGGGGGACAGAAGGGTACGAGCAGTACTTC.

This CDR3 is CASSDRGLTDTQYF. The CDR3 nucleotides are TGTGCCAGCAGCGACAGGGGGTTAACAGATACGCAGTATTTT. The genes are TRBV9 and TRBJ2-3; 8 bases align to TRBD1. J was trimmed by 3 bases and V by 3 bases; bases with no gene match: 3. The CDR3 runs to 14 residues. The germline CDR1 and CDR2 sequences are SGDLS and YYNGEE.

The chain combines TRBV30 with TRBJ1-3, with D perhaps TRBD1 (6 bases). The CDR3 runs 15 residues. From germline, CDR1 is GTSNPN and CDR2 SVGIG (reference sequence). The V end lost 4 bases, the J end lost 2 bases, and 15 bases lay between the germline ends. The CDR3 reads CAWILGRGTGNTIYF. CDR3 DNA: TGTGCCTGGATCCTAGGGAGGGGGACTGGAAACACCATATATTTT.

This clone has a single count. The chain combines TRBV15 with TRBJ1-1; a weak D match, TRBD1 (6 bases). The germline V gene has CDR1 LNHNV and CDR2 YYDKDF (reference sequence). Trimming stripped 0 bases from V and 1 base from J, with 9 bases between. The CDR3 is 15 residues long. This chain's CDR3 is CATSRDPTGNTEAFF. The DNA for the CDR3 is TGTGCCACCAGCAGAGACCCGACAGGGAACACTGAAGCTTTCTTT.

CDR3 coding DNA: TGTGCCACCAGCCCCGACAATCCCGGCAGGGGTACCCTAAACTATGGCTACACCTTC. Protein sequence: CATSPDNPGRGTLNYGYTF. The chain joins TRBV15 to TRBJ1-2; D is possibly TRBD1 (6 bases). Trimming took 5 bases from V and 2 from J, leaving 27 bases between them. The germline CDR1 and CDR2 sequences are LNHNV and YYDKDF (reference sequence). This CDR3 contains 19 residues.

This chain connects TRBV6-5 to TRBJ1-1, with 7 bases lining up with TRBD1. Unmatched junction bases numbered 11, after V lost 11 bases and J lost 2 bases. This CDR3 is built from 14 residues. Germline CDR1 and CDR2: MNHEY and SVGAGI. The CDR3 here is CAGNGDRLNTEAFF. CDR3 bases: TGTGCCGGCAACGGGGACAGACTTAACACTGAAGCTTTCTTT.

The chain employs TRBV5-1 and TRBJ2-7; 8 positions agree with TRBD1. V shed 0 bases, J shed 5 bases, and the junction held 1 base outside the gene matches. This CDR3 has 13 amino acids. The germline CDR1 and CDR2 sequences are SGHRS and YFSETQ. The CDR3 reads CASSLGQGNEQYF. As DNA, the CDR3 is TGCGCCAGCAGCTTGGGACAGGGGAACGAGCAGTACTTC. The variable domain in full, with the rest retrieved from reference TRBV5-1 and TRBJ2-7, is KAGVTQTPRYLIKTRGQQVTLSCSPISGHRSVSWYQQTPGQGLQFLFEYFSETQRNKGNFPGRFSGRQFSNSRSEMNVSTLELGDSALYLCASSLGQGNEQYFGPGTRLTVT.

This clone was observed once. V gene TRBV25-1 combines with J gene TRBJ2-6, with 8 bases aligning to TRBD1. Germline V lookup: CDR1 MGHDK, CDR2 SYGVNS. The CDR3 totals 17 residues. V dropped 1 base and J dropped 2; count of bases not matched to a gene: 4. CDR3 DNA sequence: TGTGCCAGCAGTGAATTGTTACAGGGGGCTGGGGCCAACGTCCTGACTTTC. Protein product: CASSELLQGAGANVLTF.

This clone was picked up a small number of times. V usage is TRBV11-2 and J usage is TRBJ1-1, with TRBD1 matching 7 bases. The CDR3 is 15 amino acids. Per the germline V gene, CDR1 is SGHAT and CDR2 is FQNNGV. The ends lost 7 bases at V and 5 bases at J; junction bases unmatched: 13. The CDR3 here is CASTFLAGGGTEAFF. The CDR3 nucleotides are TGTGCCAGCACCTTCTTGGCAGGGGGTGGAACTGAAGCTTTCTTT.

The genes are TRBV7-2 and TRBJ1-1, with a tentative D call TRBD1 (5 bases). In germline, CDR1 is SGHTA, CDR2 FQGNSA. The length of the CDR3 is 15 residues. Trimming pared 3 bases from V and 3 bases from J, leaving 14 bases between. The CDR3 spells CASSFDQGRDTEAFF. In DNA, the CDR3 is TGTGCCAGCAGCTTCGACCAGGGAAGGGACACTGAAGCTTTCTTT. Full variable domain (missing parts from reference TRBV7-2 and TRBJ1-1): GAGVSQSPSNKVTEKGKDVELRCDPISGHTALYWYRQSLGQGLEFLIYFQGNSAPDKSGLPSDRFSAERTGGSVSTLTIQRTQQEDSAVYLCASSFDQGRDTEAFFGQGTRLTVV.

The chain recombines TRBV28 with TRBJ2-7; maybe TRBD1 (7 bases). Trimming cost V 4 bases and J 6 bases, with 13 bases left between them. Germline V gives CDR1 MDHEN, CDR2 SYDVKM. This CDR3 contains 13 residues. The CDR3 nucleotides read TGTGCCAGCAGTTCCCAGGGGGGAGTCGAGCAGTACTTC. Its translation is CASSSQGGVEQYF. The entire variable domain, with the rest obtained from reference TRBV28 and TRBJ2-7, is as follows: DVKVTQSSRYLVKRTGEKVFLECVQDMDHENMFWYRQDPGLGLRLIYFSYDVKMKEKGDIPEGYSVSREKKERFSLILESASTNQTSMYLCASSSQGGVEQYFGPGTRLTVT.

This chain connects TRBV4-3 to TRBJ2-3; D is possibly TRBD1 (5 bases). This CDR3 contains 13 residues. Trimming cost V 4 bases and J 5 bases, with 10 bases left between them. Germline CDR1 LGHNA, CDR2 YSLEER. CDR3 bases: TGCGCCAGCAGCCTGGGGCTAGGAGATACGCAGTATTTT. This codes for CASSLGLGDTQYF.

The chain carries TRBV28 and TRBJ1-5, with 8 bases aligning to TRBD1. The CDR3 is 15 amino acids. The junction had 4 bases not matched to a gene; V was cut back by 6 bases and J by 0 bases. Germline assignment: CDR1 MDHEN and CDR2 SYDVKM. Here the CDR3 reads CASRDREYSNQPQHF. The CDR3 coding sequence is TGTGCCAGCAGGGACAGGGAATATAGCAATCAGCCCCAGCATTTT.

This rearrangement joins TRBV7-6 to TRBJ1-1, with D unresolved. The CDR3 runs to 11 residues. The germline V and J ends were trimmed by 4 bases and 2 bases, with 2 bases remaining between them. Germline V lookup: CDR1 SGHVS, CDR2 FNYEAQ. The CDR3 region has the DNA TGTGCCAGCAGCTCTAACACTGAAGCTTTCTTT. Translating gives CASSSNTEAFF.

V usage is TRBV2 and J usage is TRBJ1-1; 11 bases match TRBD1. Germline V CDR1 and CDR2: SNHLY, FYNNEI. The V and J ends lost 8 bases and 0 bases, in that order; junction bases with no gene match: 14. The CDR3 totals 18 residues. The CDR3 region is CASVIIRDRGEMNTEAFF. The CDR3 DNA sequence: TGTGCCAGCGTAATTATCCGGGACAGGGGGGAAATGAACACTGAAGCTTTCTTT.